This T cell receptor (beta chain) was retrieved from a study of T cell responses to AZD1222 COVID-19 vaccine. Turning to the study itself: Pooled in the analysis were second doses at about 4 or about 12 weeks.

Comment on this clone: The target antigen is unknown.

With V trimmed by 4 bases and J by 4 bases, 7 bases remained unmatched. Per germline, CDR1 SGHTS and CDR2 YDEGEE. The CDR3 loop spans 15 amino acids. Sequencing was performed with immunoSEQ multiplex PCR; in TCRdb, only in-frame clones are kept and a portion is missing. This sample has around 76,000 clones; approximately 85% occur once, and the top ten carry about 13%. Findings and limits, study-wide: Clonal diversity was possibly underestimated, and the donors were mostly white British, with more females. Repertoires were obtained only post-peak T cell response. Unmutated variant regions reportedly attract nearly half of all spike-specific TCRs.

This sequence was found in an adult in good health. V is TRBV5-8 and J is TRBJ2-5; TRBD1 matches at 10 bases. Here the sequenced sample was peripheral blood, taken on day 0 of AZD1222 vaccination. CDR3 loop: CASSPRTGGSETQYF. The CDR3 nucleotides read TGTGCCAGCAGCCCCCGGACAGGGGGGTCAGAGACCCAGTACTTC. The full variable domain, in which reference TRBV5-8 and TRBJ2-5 provide the parts outside the CDR3, is EAGVTQSPTHLIKTRGQQATLRCSPISGHTSVYWYQQALGLGLQFLLWYDEGEERNRGNFPPRFSGRQFPNYSSELNVNALELEDSALYLCASSPRTGGSETQYFGPGTRLLVL.